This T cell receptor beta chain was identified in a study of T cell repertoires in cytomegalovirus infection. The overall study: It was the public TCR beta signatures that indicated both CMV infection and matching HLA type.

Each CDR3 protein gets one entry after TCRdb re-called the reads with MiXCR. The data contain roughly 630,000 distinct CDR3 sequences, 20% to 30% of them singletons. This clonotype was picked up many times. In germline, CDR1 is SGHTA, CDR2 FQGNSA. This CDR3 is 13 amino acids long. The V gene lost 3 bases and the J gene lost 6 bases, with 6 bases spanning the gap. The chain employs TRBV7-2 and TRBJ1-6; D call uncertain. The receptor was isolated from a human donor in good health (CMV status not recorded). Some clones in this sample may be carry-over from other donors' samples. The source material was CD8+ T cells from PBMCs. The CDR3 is CASSLGSNSPLHF. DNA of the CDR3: TGTGCCAGCAGCTTGGGTTCTAATTCACCCCTCCACTTT.